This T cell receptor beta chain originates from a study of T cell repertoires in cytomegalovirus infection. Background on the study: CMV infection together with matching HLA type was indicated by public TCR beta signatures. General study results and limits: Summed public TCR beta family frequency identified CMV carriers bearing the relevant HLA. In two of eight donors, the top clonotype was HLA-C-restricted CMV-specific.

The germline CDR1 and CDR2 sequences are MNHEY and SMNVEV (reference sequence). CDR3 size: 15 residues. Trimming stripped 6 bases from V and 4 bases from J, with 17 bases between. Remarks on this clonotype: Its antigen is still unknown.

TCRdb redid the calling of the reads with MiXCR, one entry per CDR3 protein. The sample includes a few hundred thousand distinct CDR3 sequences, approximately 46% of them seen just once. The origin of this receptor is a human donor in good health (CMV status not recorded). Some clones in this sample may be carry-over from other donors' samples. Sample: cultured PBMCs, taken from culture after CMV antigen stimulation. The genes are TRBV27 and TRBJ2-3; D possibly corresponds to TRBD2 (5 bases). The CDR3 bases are TGTGCCAGCAGGGGAACTAGGTTTTCCGCAGATACGCAGTATTTT. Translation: CASRGTRFSADTQYF.